The 20 T cell receptor beta chains given below trace back to one sample, sequenced in a study of T cells after yellow fever vaccination. One entry per CDR3 protein, called by TCRdb with MiXCR from the 5' RACE reads. The table records some 68,000 distinct CDR3 sequences, approximately 7% of them present only once. This specimen consisted of CD8+ T cells sorted from PBMCs, obtained about 41 days after the first yellow fever vaccination. These receptors were collected from a man aged 18 to 30 who received the YFV17D yellow fever vaccine.

The sample holds many counts of this clonotype. The CDR3 loop is CSARRNTDTQYF. The CDR3 nucleotides are TGCAGTGCTAGAAGGAATACAGATACGCAGTATTTT. The rearrangement uses TRBV20-1 and TRBJ2-3; D ambiguous. This CDR3 is 12 amino acids long. From germline, CDR1 is DFQATT and CDR2 SNEGSKA (reference sequence). With 2 bases removed from V and 3 bases from J, the gap between germline ends came to 6 bases.

The CDR3 protein is CASRPVLDPYEQYF. The DNA of the CDR3 is TGTGCCAGCAGACCGGTTCTTGATCCCTACGAGCAGTACTTC. The genes are TRBV27 and TRBJ2-7; D call uncertain. The germline V gene encodes CDR1 MNHEY and CDR2 SMNVEV (reference sequence). V was shortened by 6 bases and J by 2 bases, with 14 bases between the two germline ends. The CDR3 consists of 14 residues.

This clonotype was observed a handful of times. V usage is TRBV5-1 and J usage is TRBJ1-1; D uncertain. The V gene's germline CDR1 is SGHRS and CDR2 YFSETQ. V was clipped by 3 bases and J by 0 bases, with 15 bases between them. The CDR3 has 16 residues. The CDR3 loop reads CASSSLGGDMNTEAFF. CDR3 sequence (DNA): TGCGCCAGCAGCTCTCTCGGAGGAGACATGAACACTGAAGCTTTCTTT.

This clonotype was seen many times. V gene TRBV27 combines with J gene TRBJ2-7; D unresolved. Germline lookup yields CDR1 MNHEY and CDR2 SMNVEV (reference sequence). The V and J ends lost 5 bases and 0 bases respectively, with 8 bases between them. CDR3 size: 13 residues. CDR3 nucleotides: TGTGCCAGCAGTGCAGCGCTCTCCTACGAGCAGTACTTC. Amino acid sequence: CASSAALSYEQYF.

This clonotype was seen ten or more times. The J gene is TRBJ1-2, the V gene TRBV4-1; no clear D. Germline CDR1 reads MGHRA; CDR2 reads YSYEKL. Trimming pared 0 bases from V and 5 bases from J, leaving 13 bases between. CDR3 length: 15 amino acids. The CDR3 is CASSQERAFRYGYTF. The CDR3 DNA reads TGCGCCAGCAGCCAAGAGAGGGCGTTCCGGTATGGCTACACCTTC.

This clonotype turned up a few times. The DNA is omitted, as the CDR3 cannot be located on it reliably, and the CDR3 follows TCRdb's listing. This chain joins TRBV25-1 and TRBJ2-7. Germline lookup yields CDR1 MGHDK and CDR2 SYGVNS. The CDR3 is 13 residues long, ends included. The CDR3 sequence is CASSTSWSREQYF.

This clonotype was seen a few times. A read error may produce the germline difference seen at one junction end. V is TRBV5-1 and J is TRBJ2-7; D may match TRBD1 or TRBD2 (6 bases each). The CDR3 is made up of 14 amino acids. The germline V gene has CDR1 SGHRS and CDR2 YFSETQ. CDR3 coding DNA: TGCGCCAGCAGCCCGCACAGGGAGGCCTACGGGCAGTACTTC. This translates into CASSPHREAYGQYF.

At least ten counts were recorded for this clonotype. V usage is TRBV7-9 and J usage is TRBJ2-4; D might be TRBD1 (6 bases). Germline CDR1 and CDR2: SEHNR and FQNEAQ (reference sequence). The V end lost 5 bases, the J end lost 2 bases, and 16 bases lay between the germline ends. The CDR3 sequence is 16 residues long. Here the CDR3 DNA reads TGTGCCAGCAGCCAACCGGGACATGGGCCCAAAAACATTCAGTACTTC. This gives the protein CASSQPGHGPKNIQYF.

This clonotype occurred many times. This chain joins TRBV7-2 and TRBJ1-5; D uncertain. Trimming pared 2 bases from V and 5 bases from J, leaving 10 bases between. From germline, CDR1 is SGHTA and CDR2 FQGNSA. The CDR3 sequence is 14 residues long. The CDR3 reads CASSLYQDYQPQHF. The DNA of the CDR3 is TGTGCCAGCAGCTTATATCAAGACTATCAGCCCCAGCATTTT.

The chain has TRBV24-1 and TRBJ2-6, with 9 bases lining up with TRBD1. The CDR3 is 18 residues long. Germline loops: CDR1 KGHDR, CDR2 SFDVKD. Germline trimming cut 4 bases from V and 0 bases from J; bases unmatched to any gene: 6. The CDR3 DNA follows: TGTGCCACCAGTGAGGGGGACAGGGAATCCTCTGGGGCCAACGTCCTGACTTTC. It yields the protein CATSEGDRESSGANVLTF.

This clonotype was counted many times. The chain recombines TRBV12-3 or TRBV12-4 with TRBJ2-3, with TRBD2 matching over 8 bases. Germline trimming cut 6 bases from V and 4 bases from J; bases unmatched to any gene: 9. There are 15 residues in the CDR3. This chain's CDR3 is CASRPTSAVSDTQYF. The CDR3, as DNA: TGTGCCAGCAGACCGACTAGCGCAGTTTCAGATACGCAGTATTTT.

Remarks on this clonotype: This sequence may be a read error, since a much larger clone differs from it by one base. The chain has TRBV2 and TRBJ2-1; D unresolved. The CDR3 is 13 amino acids. Germline CDR1 SNHLY, CDR2 FYNNEI. Trimming took 8 bases from V and 4 from J, leaving 12 bases between them. CDR3 loop: CASRATDYNEQFF. CDR3 in DNA: TGTGCCAGCCGTGCCACTGATTACAATGAGCAGTTCTTC.

The genes are TRBV7-8 and TRBJ2-1; no clear D gene. The CDR3 spans 14 residues. Germline V CDR1 and CDR2: SGHVS, FQNEAQ. The V end was cut by 1 base, the J end by 7 bases, with 11 bases between. CDR3 DNA: TGTGCCAGCAGCTTAGGGGGAACCGCGAATGAGCAGTTCTTC. Encoded protein: CASSLGGTANEQFF.

This clonotype was detected many times. The V gene is TRBV4-1, the J gene TRBJ2-6; D unresolved. This CDR3 spans 15 amino acids. Germline-derived CDR1 and CDR2 are MGHRA and YSYEKL. The V end was cut by 4 bases, the J end by 1 base, with 8 bases between. The CDR3 loop reads CASSPQESGANVLTF. CDR3 bases: TGCGCCAGCAGCCCCCAGGAGTCTGGGGCCAACGTCCTGACTTTC.

This clonotype was seen many times. The rearrangement links TRBV6-5 to TRBJ1-5; D is uncertain. Between the trimmed V and J ends, which lost 2 bases and 5 bases, there was a span of 7 bases. The CDR3 has 13 residues. CDR1 is MNHEY, CDR2 SVGAGI, per germline. The CDR3 region is CASSYRVDQPQHF. The DNA for the CDR3 is TGTGCCAGCAGTTACCGGGTGGATCAGCCCCAGCATTTT.

This clonotype occurred many times. This chain joins TRBV7-9 and TRBJ2-1; 10 bases align to TRBD2. With V trimmed by 5 bases and J by 4 bases, 8 bases remained unmatched. This CDR3 comprises 16 residues. The germline V gene has CDR1 SEHNR and CDR2 FQNEAQ (reference sequence). For the CDR3, the DNA is TGTGCCAGCAGCCCGCCTCTAGCGGGGGAATACAATGAGCAGTTCTTC. It encodes CASSPPLAGEYNEQFF.

This clonotype has just a few counts. The chain uses TRBV5-4 and TRBJ2-3; the D is unclear. V shed 3 bases and J shed 5 bases, with 7 bases lying between them. Germline values: CDR1 SGHNT, CDR2 YYREEE (reference sequence). The CDR3 is 12 amino acids. CDR3 protein: CASSSQIDTQYF. CDR3 nucleotide sequence: TGTGCCAGCAGCTCGCAGATAGATACGCAGTATTTT.

This clonotype was found a few times. The CDR3 DNA reads as TGTGCCACCAGTGCCACAGCGGGGGGGGCAGATACGCAGTATTTT. It codes for CATSATAGGADTQYF. This sequence joins TRBV24-1 and TRBJ2-3; 10 bases align to TRBD2. The length of the CDR3 is 15 residues. Per the germline V gene, CDR1 is KGHDR and CDR2 is SFDVKD. V trimming: 5 bases; J trimming: 4 bases; junction bases outside the gene matches: 5.

This clonotype was observed at least ten times. The chain employs TRBV19 and TRBJ1-5, with TRBD1 matching over 8 bases. The CDR3 is 13 amino acids. V was pared by 6 bases and J by 5 bases, with 3 bases of the junction left unmatched. Germline V gene lookup returns CDR1 LNHDA and CDR2 SQIVND (reference sequence). The CDR3 reads CASSDRGDQPQHF. CDR3 DNA: TGTGCCAGTAGCGACAGGGGTGATCAGCCCCAGCATTTT.

This clonotype was counted only a few times. The V call is TRBV12-5, the J call TRBJ1-2; the match to TRBD1 covers 8 bases. The junction had 12 bases not matched to a gene; V was cut back by 3 bases and J by 6 bases. The CDR3 contains 16 residues. CDR1 and CDR2 from the germline V gene are LGHNT and FRNRAP. The CDR3 is CASGFPGQTGEDGYTF. DNA for the CDR3: TGTGCTAGTGGTTTCCCCGGTCAGACAGGGGAAGATGGCTACACCTTC.